What follows describes a single TCR beta chain. The length of the CDR3 is 15 residues. Germline assignment: CDR1 MNHEY and CDR2 SMNVEV (reference sequence). V was cut by 7 bases and J by 1 base, with 13 bases left in between. This sample stems from a study of shared clonotypes between healthy human individuals. Clones were sequenced by immunoSEQ multiplex PCR, and TCRdb holds only the in-frame ones, with some missing. The sample yields a few million clones, around 90% seen once. The sequenced sample consisted of naive CD4+ T cells from PBMCs. As for subset: CD45RA+ positively selected. The receptor was isolated from a man between 18 and 29 years old in good health. Some clones in this sample may be carry-over from other donors' samples. This chain joins TRBV27 and TRBJ2-2; D not resolved. CDR3 residues: CASTLGRMNTGELFF. The CDR3 nucleotides are TGTGCCAGCACCTTAGGACGGATGAACACCGGGGAGCTGTTTTTT.